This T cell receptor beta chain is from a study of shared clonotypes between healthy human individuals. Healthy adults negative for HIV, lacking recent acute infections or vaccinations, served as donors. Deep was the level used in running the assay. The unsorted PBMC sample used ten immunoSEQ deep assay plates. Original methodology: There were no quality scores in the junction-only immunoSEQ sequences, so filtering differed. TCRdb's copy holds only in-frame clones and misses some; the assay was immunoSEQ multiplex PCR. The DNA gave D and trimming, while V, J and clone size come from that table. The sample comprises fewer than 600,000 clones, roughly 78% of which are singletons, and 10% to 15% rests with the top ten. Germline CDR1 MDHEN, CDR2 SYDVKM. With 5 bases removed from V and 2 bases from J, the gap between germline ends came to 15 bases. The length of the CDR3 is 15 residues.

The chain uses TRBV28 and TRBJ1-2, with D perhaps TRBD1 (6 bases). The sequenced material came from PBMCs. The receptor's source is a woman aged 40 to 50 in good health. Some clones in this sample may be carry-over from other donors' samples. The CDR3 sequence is CASSPGDRPNYGYTF. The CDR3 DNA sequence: TGTGCCAGCAGTCCAGGGGACCGCCCAAACTATGGCTACACCTTC.